Described below is a single TCR beta chain sequence and its context. The antigen is unknown. Libraries of TCR beta came from quantitative 5'-RACE with molecular barcodes. TCRdb reanalysed the 5' RACE reads using MiXCR and keeps one entry per CDR3 protein. Counted here are about 700,000 distinct CDR3 sequences, around 19% occurring once; the ten biggest clones make up under 20%. This record belongs to a study of CD8 T cells in ankylosing spondylitis. Findings and limits, study-wide: Clones tied to disease were said to be significantly enriched in matched ankylosing spondylitis synovial fluid. There were earlier reports of some motif variants in reactive arthritis synovial fluid and blood. Characteristic, it appeared, of ankylosing spondylitis blood was a TCR beta motif of eight highly homologous variants.

This CDR3 has 15 residues. Trimming stripped 5 bases from V and 4 bases from J, with 16 bases between. Germline CDR1 is SNHLY and CDR2 is FYNNEI. This receptor was identified in a male donor with ankylosing spondylitis. The V gene is TRBV2, the J gene TRBJ2-3; TRBD1 or TRBD2 may be the D gene (7 bases each). What was sequenced was blood, either unsorted or a sorted T cell fraction (not recorded which). CDR3 DNA sequence: TGTGCCAGCAGTCCGGGGAGGGGGCTGGCAGATACGCAGTATTTT. Amino acid sequence: CASSPGRGLADTQYF.